This T cell receptor beta chain is drawn from a study of T cell changes during pregnancy in multiple sclerosis. Per germline, CDR1 MGHRA and CDR2 YSYEKL. There are 19 residues in the CDR3. J was trimmed by 4 bases and V by 1 base; bases with no gene match: 12. Sequencing was performed with immunoSEQ multiplex PCR; in TCRdb, only in-frame clones are kept and a portion is missing. This sample has about 55,000 clones, with roughly 94% found just once. The V gene is TRBV4-1, the J gene TRBJ2-3; the match to TRBD2 covers 12 bases. The source material was CD8+ T cells from peripheral blood mononuclear cells, sampled in the third trimester of pregnancy. The TCR was taken from a female donor with multiple sclerosis, enrolled in a pregnancy study. Written as DNA, the CDR3 is TGCGCCAGCAGCCAAGTGGAAAACAGACTAGCGGGAGTCCCAGATACGCAGTATTTT. Residues: CASSQVENRLAGVPDTQYF.